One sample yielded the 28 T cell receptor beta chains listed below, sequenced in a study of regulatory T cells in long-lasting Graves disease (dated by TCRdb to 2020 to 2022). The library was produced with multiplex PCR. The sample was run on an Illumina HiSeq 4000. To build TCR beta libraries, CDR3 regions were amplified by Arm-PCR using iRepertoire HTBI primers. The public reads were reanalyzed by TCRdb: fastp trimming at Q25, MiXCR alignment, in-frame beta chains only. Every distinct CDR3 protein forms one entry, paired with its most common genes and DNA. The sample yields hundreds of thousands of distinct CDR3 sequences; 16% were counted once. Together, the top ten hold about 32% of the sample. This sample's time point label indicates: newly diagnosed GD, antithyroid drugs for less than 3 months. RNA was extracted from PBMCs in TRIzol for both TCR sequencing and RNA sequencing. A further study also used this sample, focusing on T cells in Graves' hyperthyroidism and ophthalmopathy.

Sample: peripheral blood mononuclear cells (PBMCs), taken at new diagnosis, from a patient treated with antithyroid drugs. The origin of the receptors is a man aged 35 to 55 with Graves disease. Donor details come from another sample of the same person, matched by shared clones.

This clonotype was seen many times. In nucleotides, the CDR3 is TGTGCCAGCAGTCCCTCAGGTTTCAATGAGCAGTTCTTC. This translates into CASSPSGFNEQFF. The chain combines TRBV12-3 or TRBV12-4 with TRBJ2-1; D gene uncertain. Trimming removed 5 bases from V and 6 bases from J, with 11 bases in between. The CDR3 loop spans 13 amino acids.

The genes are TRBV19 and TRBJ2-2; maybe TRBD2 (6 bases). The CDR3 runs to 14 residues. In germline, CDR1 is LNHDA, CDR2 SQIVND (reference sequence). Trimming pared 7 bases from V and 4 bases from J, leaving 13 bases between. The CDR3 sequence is CASTARGGTGELFF. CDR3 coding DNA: TGTGCCAGTACTGCCCGGGGAGGCACCGGGGAGCTGTTTTTT. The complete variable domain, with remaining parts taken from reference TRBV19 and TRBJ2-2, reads DGGITQSPKYLFRKEGQNVTLSCEQNLNHDAMYWYRQDPGQGLRLIYYSQIVNDFQKGDIAEGYSVSREKKESFPLTVTSAQKNPTAFYLCASTARGGTGELFFGEGSRLTVL.

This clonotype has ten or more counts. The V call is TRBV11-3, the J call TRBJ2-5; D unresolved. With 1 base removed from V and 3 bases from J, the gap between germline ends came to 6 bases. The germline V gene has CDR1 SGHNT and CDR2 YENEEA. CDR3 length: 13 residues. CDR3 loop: CASSLGPEETQYF. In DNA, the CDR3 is TGTGCCAGCAGCTTAGGCCCAGAAGAGACCCAGTACTTC.

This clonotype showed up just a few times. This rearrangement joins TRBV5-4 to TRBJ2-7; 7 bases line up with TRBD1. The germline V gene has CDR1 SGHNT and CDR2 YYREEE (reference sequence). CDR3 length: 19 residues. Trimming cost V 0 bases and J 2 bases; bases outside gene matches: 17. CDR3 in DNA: TGTGCCAGCAGCTTGGCTTGGCCAGGGGGAAAGAAAGGGGCCTACGAGCAGTACTTC. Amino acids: CASSLAWPGGKKGAYEQYF.

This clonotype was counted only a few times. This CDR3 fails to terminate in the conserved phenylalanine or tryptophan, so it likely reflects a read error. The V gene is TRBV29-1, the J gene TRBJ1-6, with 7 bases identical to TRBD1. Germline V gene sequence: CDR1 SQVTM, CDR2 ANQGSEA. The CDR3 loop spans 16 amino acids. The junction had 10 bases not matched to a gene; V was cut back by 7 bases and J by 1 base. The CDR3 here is CSDPQGSVSYNSPLHS. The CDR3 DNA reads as TGCAGCGATCCACAGGGGAGTGTGTCCTATAATTCACCCCTCCACTCT.

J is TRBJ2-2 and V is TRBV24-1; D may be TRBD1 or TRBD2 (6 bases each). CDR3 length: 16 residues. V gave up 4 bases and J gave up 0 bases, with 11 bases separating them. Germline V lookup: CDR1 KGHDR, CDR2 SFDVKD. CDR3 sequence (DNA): TGTGCCACCAGTGACGTGGGGGGCGCGAACACCGGGGAGCTGTTTTTT. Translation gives CATSDVGGANTGELFF.

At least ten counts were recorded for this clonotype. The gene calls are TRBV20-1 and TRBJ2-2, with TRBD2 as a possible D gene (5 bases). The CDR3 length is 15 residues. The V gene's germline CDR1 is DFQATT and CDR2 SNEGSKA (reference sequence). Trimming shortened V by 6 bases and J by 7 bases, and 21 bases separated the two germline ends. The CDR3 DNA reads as TGCAGTGCGCCGAATCAACAGCGGTTTGGCGGGGAGCTGTTTTTT. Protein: CSAPNQQRFGGELFF.

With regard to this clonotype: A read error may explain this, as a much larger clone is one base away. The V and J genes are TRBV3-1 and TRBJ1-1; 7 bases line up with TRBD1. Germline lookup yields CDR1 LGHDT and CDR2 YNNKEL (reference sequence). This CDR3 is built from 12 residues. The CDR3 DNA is TGTGCCGGCAGCCAATGGGGCAGGGGGGCTTTCTTT. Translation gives CAGSQWGRGAFF.

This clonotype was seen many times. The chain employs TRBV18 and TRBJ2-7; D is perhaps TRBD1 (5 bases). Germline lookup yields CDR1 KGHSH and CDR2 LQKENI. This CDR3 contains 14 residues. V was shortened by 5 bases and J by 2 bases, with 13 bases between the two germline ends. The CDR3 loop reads CASSRAGQAYEQYF. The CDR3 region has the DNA TGTGCCAGCTCAAGGGCAGGACAAGCCTACGAGCAGTACTTC.

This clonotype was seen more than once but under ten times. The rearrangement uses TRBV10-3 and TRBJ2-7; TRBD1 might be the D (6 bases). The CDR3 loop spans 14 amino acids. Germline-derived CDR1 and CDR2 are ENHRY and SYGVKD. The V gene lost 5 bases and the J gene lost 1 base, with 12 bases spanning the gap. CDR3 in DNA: TGTGCCATCAGTTCATCAGGGGTTTCCTACGAGCAGTACTTC. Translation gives CAISSSGVSYEQYF.

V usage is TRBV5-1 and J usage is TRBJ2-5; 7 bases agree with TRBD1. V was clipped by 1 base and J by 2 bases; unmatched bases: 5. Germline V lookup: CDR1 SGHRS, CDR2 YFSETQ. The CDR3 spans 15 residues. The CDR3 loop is CASSLSGQLQETQYF. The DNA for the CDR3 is TGCGCCAGCAGCTTGTCGGGACAGTTACAAGAGACCCAGTACTTC. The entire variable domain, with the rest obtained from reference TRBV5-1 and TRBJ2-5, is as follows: KAGVTQTPRYLIKTRGQQVTLSCSPISGHRSVSWYQQTPGQGLQFLFEYFSETQRNKGNFPGRFSGRQFSNSRSEMNVSTLELGDSALYLCASSLSGQLQETQYFGPGTRLLVL.

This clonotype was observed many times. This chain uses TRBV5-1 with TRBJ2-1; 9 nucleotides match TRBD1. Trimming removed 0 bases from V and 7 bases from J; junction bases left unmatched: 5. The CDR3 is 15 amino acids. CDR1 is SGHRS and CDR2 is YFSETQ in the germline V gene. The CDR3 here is CASSLDRTGENEQFF. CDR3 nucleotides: TGCGCCAGCAGCTTGGATCGGACAGGGGAGAATGAGCAGTTCTTC.

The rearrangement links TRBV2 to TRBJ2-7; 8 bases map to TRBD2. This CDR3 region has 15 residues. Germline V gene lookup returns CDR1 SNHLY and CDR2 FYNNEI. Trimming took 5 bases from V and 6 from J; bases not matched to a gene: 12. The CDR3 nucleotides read TGTGCCAGCAGTAAATTTCCGGGGGGGCCAGCCGAGCAGTACTTC. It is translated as CASSKFPGGPAEQYF.

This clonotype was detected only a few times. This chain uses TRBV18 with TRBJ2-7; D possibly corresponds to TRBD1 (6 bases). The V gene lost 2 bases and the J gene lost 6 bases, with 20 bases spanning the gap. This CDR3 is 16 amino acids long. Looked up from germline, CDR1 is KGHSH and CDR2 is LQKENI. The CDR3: CASSPRNTGYRGEQYF. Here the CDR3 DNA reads TGTGCCAGCTCACCAAGGAATACAGGGTATAGAGGCGAGCAGTACTTC.

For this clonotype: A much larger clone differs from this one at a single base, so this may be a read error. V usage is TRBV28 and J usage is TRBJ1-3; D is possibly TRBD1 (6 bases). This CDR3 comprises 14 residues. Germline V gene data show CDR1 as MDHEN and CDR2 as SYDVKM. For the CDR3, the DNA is TGTGCCAGCCAAGACAGGCTCACCGGAAACACCACATATTTT. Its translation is CASQDRLTGNTTYF.

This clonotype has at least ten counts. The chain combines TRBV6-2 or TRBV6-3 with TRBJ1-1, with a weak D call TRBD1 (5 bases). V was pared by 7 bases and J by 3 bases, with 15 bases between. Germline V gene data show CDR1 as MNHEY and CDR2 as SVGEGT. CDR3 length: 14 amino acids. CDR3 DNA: TGTGCCAGCAACCGGGGGGGAGCGGACACTGAAGCTTTCTTT. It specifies CASNRGGADTEAFF.

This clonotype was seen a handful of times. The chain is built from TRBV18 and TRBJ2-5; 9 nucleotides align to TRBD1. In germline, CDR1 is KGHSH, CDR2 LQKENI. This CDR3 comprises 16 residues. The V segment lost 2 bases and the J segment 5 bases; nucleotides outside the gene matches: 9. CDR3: CASSPFGTGRLETQYF. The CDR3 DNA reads TGTGCCAGCTCACCATTTGGGACAGGGCGGCTGGAGACCCAGTACTTC.

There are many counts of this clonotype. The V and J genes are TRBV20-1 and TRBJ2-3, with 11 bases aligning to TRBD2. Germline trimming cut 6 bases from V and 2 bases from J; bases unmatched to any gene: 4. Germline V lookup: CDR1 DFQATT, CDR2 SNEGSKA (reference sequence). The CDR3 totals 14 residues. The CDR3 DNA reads TGCAGTGCCCTAGCGGGGGGCCACACAGATACGCAGTATTTT. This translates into CSALAGGHTDTQYF.

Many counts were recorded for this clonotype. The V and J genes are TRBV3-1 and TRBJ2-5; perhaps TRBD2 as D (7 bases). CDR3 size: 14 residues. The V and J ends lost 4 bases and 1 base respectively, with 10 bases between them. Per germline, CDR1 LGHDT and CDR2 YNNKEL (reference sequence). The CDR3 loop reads CASSLRGAQETQYF. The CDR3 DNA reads TGTGCCAGCAGCCTTCGGGGGGCCCAAGAGACCCAGTACTTC.

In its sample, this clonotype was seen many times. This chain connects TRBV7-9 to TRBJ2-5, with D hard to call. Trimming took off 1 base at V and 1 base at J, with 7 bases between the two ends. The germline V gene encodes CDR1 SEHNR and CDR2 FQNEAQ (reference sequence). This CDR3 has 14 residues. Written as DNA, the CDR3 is TGTGCCAGCAGCTTAGGGGTTCTCCAAGAGACCCAGTACTTC. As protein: CASSLGVLQETQYF. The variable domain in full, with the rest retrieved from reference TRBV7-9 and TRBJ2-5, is DTGVSQNPRHKITKRGQNVTFRCDPISEHNRLYWYRQTLGQGPEFLTYFQNEAQLEKSRLLSDRFSAERPKGSFSTLEIQRTEQGDSAMYLCASSLGVLQETQYFGPGTRLLVL.

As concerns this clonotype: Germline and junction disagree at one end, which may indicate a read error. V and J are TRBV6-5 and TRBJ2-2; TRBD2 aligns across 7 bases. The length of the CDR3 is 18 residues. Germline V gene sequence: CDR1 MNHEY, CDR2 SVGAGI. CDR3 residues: CASSYPGLPSYNTGKLFF. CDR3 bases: TGTGCCAGCAGTTACCCGGGACTACCGTCATATAACACCGGGAAGCTGTTTTTT.

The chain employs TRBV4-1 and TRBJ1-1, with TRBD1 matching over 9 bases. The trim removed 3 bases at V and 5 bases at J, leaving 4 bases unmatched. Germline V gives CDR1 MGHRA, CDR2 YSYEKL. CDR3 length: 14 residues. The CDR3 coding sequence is TGCGCCAGCAGCCAGGGGACAGGGAGAACTGAAGCTTTCTTT. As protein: CASSQGTGRTEAFF.

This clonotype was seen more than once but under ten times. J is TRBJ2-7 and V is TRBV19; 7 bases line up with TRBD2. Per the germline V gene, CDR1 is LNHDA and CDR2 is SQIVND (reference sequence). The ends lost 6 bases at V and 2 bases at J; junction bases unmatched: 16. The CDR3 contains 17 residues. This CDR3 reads CASRDSAAGEKTYEQYF. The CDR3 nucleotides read TGTGCCAGTAGAGATAGCGCGGCGGGGGAGAAGACCTACGAGCAGTACTTC.

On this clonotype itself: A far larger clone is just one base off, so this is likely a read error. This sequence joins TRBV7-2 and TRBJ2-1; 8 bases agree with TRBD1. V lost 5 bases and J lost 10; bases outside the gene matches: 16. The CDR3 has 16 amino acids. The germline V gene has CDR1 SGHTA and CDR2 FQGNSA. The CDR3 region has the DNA TGTGCCAGCAGCGCAAACCCGGGACAGGCCGAAGGGGAGCAGTTCTTC. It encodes CASSANPGQAEGEQFF. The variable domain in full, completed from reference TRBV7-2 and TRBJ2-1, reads GAGVSQSPSNKVTEKGKDVELRCDPISGHTALYWYRQSLGQGLEFLIYFQGNSAPDKSGLPSDRFSAERTGGSVSTLTIQRTQQEDSAVYLCASSANPGQAEGEQFFGPGTRLTVL.

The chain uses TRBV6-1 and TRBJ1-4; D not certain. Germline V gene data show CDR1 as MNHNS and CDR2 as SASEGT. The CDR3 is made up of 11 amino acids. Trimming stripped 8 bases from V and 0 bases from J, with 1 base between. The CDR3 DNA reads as TGTGCCAGCCCAACTAATGAAAAACTGTTTTTT. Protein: CASPTNEKLFF.

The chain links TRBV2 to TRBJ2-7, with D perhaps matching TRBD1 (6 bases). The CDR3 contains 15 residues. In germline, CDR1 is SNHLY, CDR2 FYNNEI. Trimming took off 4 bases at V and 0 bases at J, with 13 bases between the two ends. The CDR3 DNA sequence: TGTGCCAGCAGTGGTTGGGGGCGCGTCTCCTACGAGCAGTACTTC. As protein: CASSGWGRVSYEQYF.

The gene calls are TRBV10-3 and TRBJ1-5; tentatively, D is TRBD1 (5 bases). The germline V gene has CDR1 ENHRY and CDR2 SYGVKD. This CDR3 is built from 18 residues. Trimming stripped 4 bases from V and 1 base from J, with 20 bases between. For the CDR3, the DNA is TGTGCCATCAGTGTCGGGGCAGGGCCGCCGGGAAGCAATCAGCCCCAGCATTTT. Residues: CAISVGAGPPGSNQPQHF.

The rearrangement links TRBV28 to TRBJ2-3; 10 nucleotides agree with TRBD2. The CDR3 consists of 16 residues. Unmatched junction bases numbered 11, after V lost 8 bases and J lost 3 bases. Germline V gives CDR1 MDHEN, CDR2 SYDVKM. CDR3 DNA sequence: TGTGCCAGCGTCTACCATAGCGGGGGGATGACAGATACGCAGTATTTT. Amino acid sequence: CASVYHSGGMTDTQYF.